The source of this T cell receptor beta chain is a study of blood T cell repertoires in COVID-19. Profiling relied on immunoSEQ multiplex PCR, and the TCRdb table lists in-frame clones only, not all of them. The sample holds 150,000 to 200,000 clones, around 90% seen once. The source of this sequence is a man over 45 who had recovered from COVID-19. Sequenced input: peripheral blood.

CDR3 in amino acids: CASSVPGLEGKNTGELFF. CDR3 nucleotides: TGTGCCAGCAGTGTACCGGGACTAGAGGGGAAGAACACCGGGGAGCTGTTTTTT. The J gene is TRBJ2-2, the V gene TRBV2; 8 nucleotides agree with TRBD2. Germline lookup yields CDR1 SNHLY and CDR2 FYNNEI. This CDR3 region has 18 residues. Losses at the gene ends were 4 bases for V and 1 base for J; bases not matched to a gene: 11.